The 4 T cell receptor beta chains given below trace back to one sample, sequenced in a study of Graves' ophthalmopathy and Graves' hyperthyroidism. RNA transcripts provided the template for amplifying TCR beta CDR3 regions. Second-round multiplex PCR came after first-round RT-PCR with HTBI primers. TCRdb reanalysed the multiplex PCR reads using MiXCR and keeps one entry per CDR3 protein. Here the sample spans over 500,000 distinct CDR3 sequences, 22% being singletons. Specimen: peripheral blood. The receptor source for this set is a woman under 30 with stable Graves' hyperthyroidism. Some clones in this sample may be carry-over from other donors' samples.

The rearrangement joins TRBV11-2 to TRBJ2-2; D gene ambiguous. V gave up 7 bases and J gave up 10 bases, with 13 bases separating them. Per the germline V gene, CDR1 is SGHAT and CDR2 is FQNNGV. The CDR3 is made up of 12 amino acids. For the CDR3, the DNA is TGTGCCAGCAACCTGGCGTACGAGGAGCTGTTTTTT. This translates into CASNLAYEELFF.

The chain has TRBV7-2 and TRBJ2-4, with 11 nucleotides matching TRBD2. CDR1 is SGHTA, CDR2 FQGNSA, per germline. The CDR3 sequence is 15 residues long. The J segment lost 8 bases and the V segment lost 5 bases, leaving 8 bases of the junction unmatched. The CDR3 sequence: CASSPRTSGSYIQYF. The CDR3 nucleotides read TGTGCCAGCAGCCCCCGTACTAGCGGGAGTTACATTCAGTACTTC.

As to this clonotype: One end of the junction is discordant with germline, which a read error may explain. The chain links TRBV20-1 to TRBJ1-2; possibly TRBD1 for D (5 bases). From germline, CDR1 is DFQATT and CDR2 SNEGSKA (reference sequence). There are 14 residues in the CDR3. Written as DNA, the CDR3 is TGCAGTGCTAGTCCAGGGACGGCCTATGGTGGCCACACCTTC. It translates to CSASPGTAYGGHTF.

This clonotype was counted many times. V usage is TRBV28 and J usage is TRBJ1-1; 8 positions agree with TRBD1. The CDR3 length is 14 residues. J gave up 2 bases and V 4 bases, and 3 bases lay outside the gene matches. The germline CDR1 and CDR2 sequences are MDHEN and SYDVKM. In DNA form, the CDR3 reads TGTGCCAGCAGTTCAGGGGGCGGAAACACTGAAGCTTTCTTT. Its translation: CASSSGGGNTEAFF.